This entry lists 30 T cell receptor beta chains sequenced from one sample in a study of blood T cells in healthy people across ages. A second about 7 to 12 cycle PCR used barcoded and J-beta primers. Via MiXCR, TCRdb re-called the 5' RACE reads, giving one row per CDR3 protein. In the table there are 2 million or so distinct CDR3 sequences, around half of which are singletons. Sequenced input: blood. The receptors here all came from a woman between 35 and 50 years old in good health.

The chain combines TRBV4-2 with TRBJ2-3, with TRBD2 identical over 12 bases. V dropped 0 bases and J dropped 3; count of bases not matched to a gene: 4. The CDR3 totals 17 residues. Germline loops: CDR1 LGHNA, CDR2 YNFKEQ. The DNA for the CDR3 is TGTGCCAGCAGCCAAGAGCTAGCGGGGGGGCGGACAGATACGCAGTATTTT. This codes for CASSQELAGGRTDTQYF.

The chain is built from TRBV6-1 and TRBJ1-2; D is perhaps TRBD1 (6 bases). CDR3 length: 15 amino acids. Deletions cut 3 bases from V and 4 bases from J, with 15 bases between. Germline assignment: CDR1 MNHNS and CDR2 SASEGT. The CDR3 loop reads CASSDTGGLSYGYTF. CDR3 bases: TGTGCCAGCAGTGATACTGGGGGGCTTAGCTATGGCTACACCTTC.

The rearrangement uses TRBV12-3 or TRBV12-4 and TRBJ1-4, with TRBD1 matching over 7 bases. This CDR3 spans 19 amino acids. The ends lost 0 bases at V and 5 bases at J; junction bases unmatched: 15. The CDR3 nucleotides read TGTGCCAGCAGTTTAGCCGTTGACTCCATCTCGGACAGGAATGAAAAACTGTTTTTT. Amino acid sequence: CASSLAVDSISDRNEKLFF.

This clonotype was detected a few times. V is TRBV5-1 and J is TRBJ2-7; tentatively, D is TRBD2 (5 bases). The better agreement between TRBJ2-5 and the DNA end casts doubt on the J call. CDR3 size: 13 residues. CDR1 is SGHRS and CDR2 is YFSETQ in the germline V gene. Here the CDR3 DNA reads TGCGCCAGCAGCCTCAGCATCGGAGGGACCCAGTACTTC. Amino acids: CASSLSIGGTQYF.

The chain links TRBV19 to TRBJ1-2; 10 bases match TRBD1. The CDR3 totals 13 residues. V gave up 8 bases and J gave up 8 bases; unmatched junction bases: 8. The germline V gene has CDR1 LNHDA and CDR2 SQIVND (reference sequence). In nucleotides, the CDR3 is TGTGCCAGTCGGGACAGGGGTTCGGTCGGCTACACCTTC. Translated, it gives CASRDRGSVGYTF.

The V and J genes are TRBV28 and TRBJ2-4; the D call may be TRBD1 or TRBD2 (5 bases each). V was cut by 1 base and J by 8 bases, with 18 bases left in between. Germline CDR1 reads MDHEN; CDR2 reads SYDVKM. This CDR3 has 16 residues. The CDR3 nucleotides are TGTGCCAGCAGTTTATTAAACGGGGCTACAGCGGACATTCAGTACTTC. It encodes CASSLLNGATADIQYF.

The CDR3 DNA is TGTGCCAGCAGCTTTCGCCCAACCACTAGCACAGATACGCAGTATTTT. Protein sequence: CASSFRPTTSTDTQYF. The rearrangement joins TRBV7-9 to TRBJ2-3; no clear D gene. CDR3 length: 16 amino acids. CDR1 and CDR2 (germline): SEHNR, FQNEAQ (reference sequence). Between the trimmed V and J ends, which lost 3 bases and 0 bases, there was a span of 13 bases.

Written as DNA, the CDR3 is TGTGCCAGCAATTTAGACAGGGGGAGGGACACTGAAGCTTTCTTT. Translated, it gives CASNLDRGRDTEAFF. The rearrangement joins TRBV6-6 to TRBJ1-1; 9 bases agree with TRBD1. V lost 7 bases, J lost 3 bases, and 9 bases stayed unmatched. Germline V lookup: CDR1 MNHNY, CDR2 SVGAGI (reference sequence). CDR3 size: 15 residues.

As concerns this clonotype: At one end the junction does not follow the germline gene, possibly because of a read error. The V gene is TRBV7-2, the J gene TRBJ2-3, with D possibly TRBD2 on 6 matching bases. Germline V CDR1 and CDR2: SGHTA, FQGNSA. CDR3 length equals 15 residues. CDR3 sequence (DNA): TGTGCCAGCAGCTTAGAAGGACTACCCACAGATGCGCAGTATTTT. Encoded protein: CASSLEGLPTDAQYF.

The chain combines TRBV4-2 with TRBJ1-2, with D unresolved. V lost 0 bases, J lost 2 bases, and 10 bases lay in between. Germline values: CDR1 LGHNA, CDR2 YNFKEQ. The CDR3 extends over 15 amino acids. In DNA form, the CDR3 reads TGTGCCAGCAGCCAAGAGTCGGCAGCAAACTATGGCTACACCTTC. Translating gives CASSQESAANYGYTF.

The rearrangement links TRBV20-1 to TRBJ1-6; 7 bases line up with TRBD1. V shed 6 bases, J shed 8 bases, and the junction held 7 bases outside the gene matches. The CDR3 has 13 amino acids. Germline V gene sequence: CDR1 DFQATT, CDR2 SNEGSKA (reference sequence). CDR3: CSATDRVYSPLHF. DNA for the CDR3: TGCAGTGCAACCGACAGGGTTTATTCACCCCTCCACTTT.

This clonotype was recorded a few times. The chain uses TRBV7-2 and TRBJ2-5, with D tentatively TRBD1 or TRBD2 (5 bases each). The J call may be in error: the DNA end matches TRBJ2-7 better. This CDR3 region has 14 residues. Germline CDR1 and CDR2: SGHTA and FQGNSA. CDR3 DNA: TGTGCCAGCAGCTTAGAAGCAGGGAGCAACGAGCAGTACTTC. It translates to CASSLEAGSNEQYF.

This clonotype has only a few counts. The V and J genes are TRBV28 and TRBJ2-1; 9 bases are shared with TRBD1. Germline V gene sequence: CDR1 MDHEN, CDR2 SYDVKM. CDR3 length equals 15 residues. V shed 2 bases and J 7 bases; nucleotides not matched to a gene: 6. The CDR3 loop is CASSLRGTGRNEQFF. The CDR3 DNA sequence: TGTGCCAGCAGTTTACGCGGGACAGGGCGGAATGAGCAGTTCTTC.

This clonotype was seen more than once but under ten times. This chain connects TRBV6-2 or TRBV6-3 to TRBJ2-6, with unresolved D. This CDR3 region has 16 residues. Trimming left V 7 bases short and J 2 bases short, with 15 bases between. Germline-derived CDR1 and CDR2 are MNHEY and SVGEGT. CDR3 coding DNA: TGTGCCAGCACCGATCCGGGCCCTGCTGGGGCCAACGTCCTGACTTTC. Its protein product is CASTDPGPAGANVLTF.

This clonotype showed up just a few times. V is TRBV6-6 and J is TRBJ2-3, with TRBD2 matching 8 bases. CDR3 length: 16 residues. Trimming cost V 8 bases and J 0 bases; bases outside gene matches: 10. CDR1 MNHNY and CDR2 SVGAGI come from the germline V gene (reference sequence). The CDR3 reads CASGASGGLSTDTQYF. In DNA, the CDR3 is TGTGCCAGCGGGGCCAGCGGGGGCCTTAGCACAGATACGCAGTATTTT.

The genes are TRBV9 and TRBJ1-2; D uncertain. From germline, CDR1 is SGDLS and CDR2 YYNGEE. The CDR3 consists of 12 residues. V lost 3 bases and J lost 6, with 9 bases in between. The CDR3 sequence is CASSAIGHGYTF. The DNA of the CDR3 is TGTGCCAGCAGCGCCATAGGCCATGGCTACACCTTC.

The chain links TRBV2 to TRBJ1-2; no firm D call. Per germline, CDR1 SNHLY and CDR2 FYNNEI. Trimming removed 2 bases at V and 4 bases at J, with 8 bases between. This CDR3 is 13 amino acids long. CDR3 amino acids: CASSESASYGYTF. The CDR3 DNA reads TGTGCCAGCAGTGAATCGGCAAGCTATGGCTACACCTTC.

This sequence joins TRBV5-6 and TRBJ2-5, with 8 bases lining up with TRBD1. CDR1 SGHDT and CDR2 YYEEEE come from the germline V gene. Trimming took 6 bases from V and 2 from J; bases not matched to a gene: 12. The CDR3 sequence is 16 residues long. The CDR3 DNA is TGTGCCAGCATCCAATCCGGGACAGGCACTCAAGAGACCCAGTACTTC. It yields the protein CASIQSGTGTQETQYF.

This clonotype was counted a few times. One end of the junction fails to match germline, which may point to a read error. This chain uses TRBV5-1 with TRBJ1-4; no reliable D call. This CDR3 has 14 amino acids. Germline V gene data show CDR1 as SGHRS and CDR2 as YFSETQ. The CDR3 DNA reads TGTGCCAGCAGCTTAAGTGGCATTAATGAAAAACTGTTTTTT. It is translated as CASSLSGINEKLFF.

The chain couples TRBV4-1 to TRBJ2-3; D ambiguous. Germline-derived CDR1 and CDR2 are MGHRA and YSYEKL. CDR3 length: 15 residues. The V and J ends lost 0 bases and 5 bases respectively, with 12 bases between them. CDR3 DNA: TGCGCCAGCAGCCAAGATCCCCTGGGTCGAGATACGCAGTATTTT. Translation: CASSQDPLGRDTQYF.

The rearrangement joins TRBV9 to TRBJ1-6; D is uncertain. The germline gives CDR1 SGDLS, CDR2 YYNGEE. The CDR3 covers 14 residues. Deletions cut 3 bases from V and 7 bases from J, with 11 bases between. In nucleotides, the CDR3 is TGTGCCAGCAGCGATTACCTTGGGAATTCACCCCTCCACTTT. It translates to CASSDYLGNSPLHF.

The gene calls are TRBV5-5 and TRBJ1-6; D gene uncertain. Germline V CDR1 and CDR2: SGHKS, YYEKEE (reference sequence). Trimming cost V 0 bases and J 0 bases, with 10 bases left between them. The CDR3 sequence is 17 residues long. Here the CDR3 reads CASSLGRPDSYNSPLHF. The CDR3 DNA is TGTGCCAGCAGCTTGGGGCGGCCTGACTCCTATAATTCACCCCTCCACTTT.

This chain links TRBV7-9 with TRBJ1-2, with D maybe TRBD1 (5 bases). V lost 0 bases, J lost 4 bases, and 9 bases lay in between. The V gene's germline CDR1 is SEHNR and CDR2 FQNEAQ (reference sequence). There are 14 residues in the CDR3. The DNA for the CDR3 is TGTGCCAGCAGCTTAGCGCCAGGGTCCTATGGCTACACCTTC. This sequence encodes CASSLAPGSYGYTF.

This chain uses TRBV4-1 with TRBJ2-4, with TRBD1 matching 12 bases. The J call could be wrong; TRBJ2-5 is a better fit for the DNA end. The CDR3 runs to 17 residues. Germline lookup yields CDR1 MGHRA and CDR2 YSYEKL. The CDR3 sequence: CASSQGGTGGHIETQYF. CDR3 nucleotide sequence: TGCGCCAGCAGCCAGGGAGGGACAGGGGGCCATATAGAGACCCAGTACTTC.

The chain recombines TRBV20-1 with TRBJ1-2; 9 nucleotides align to TRBD1. Germline CDR1 and CDR2: DFQATT and SNEGSKA (reference sequence). The CDR3 loop spans 14 amino acids. V lost 6 bases, J lost 8 bases, and 13 bases stayed unmatched. Here the CDR3 reads CSARTGEGLGGYTF. The CDR3 DNA follows: TGCAGTGCCCGGACAGGGGAGGGACTTGGGGGCTACACCTTC.

Concerning this clonotype: The CDR3 end shows no conserved phenylalanine or tryptophan, and so a read error is likely. The chain has TRBV6-5 and TRBJ2-7; 10 bases are shared with TRBD1. Trimming took 6 bases from V and 6 from J; bases not matched to a gene: 8. The CDR3 is made up of 14 amino acids. Germline V gene data show CDR1 as MNHEY and CDR2 as SVGAGI. This CDR3 reads CASRKGTGVSEQYS. CDR3 coding DNA: TGTGCCAGCAGGAAGGGGACAGGGGTTTCCGAGCAGTACTCC.

J is TRBJ2-5 and V is TRBV12-3 or TRBV12-4; a possible D gene is TRBD2 (6 bases). The CDR3 totals 17 residues. V lost 6 bases and J lost 2, with 22 bases in between. CDR3 in amino acids: CASRSSYRGTAQETQYF. CDR3 in DNA: TGTGCCAGCAGGTCCTCCTATAGAGGGACTGCACAAGAGACCCAGTACTTC.

The chain couples TRBV7-2 to TRBJ1-2, with TRBD1 identical over 7 bases. Trimming at V came to 5 bases and at J to 2 bases, leaving 8 bases not matched to a gene. Germline V gives CDR1 SGHTA, CDR2 FQGNSA. The CDR3 covers 15 residues. CDR3 coding DNA: TGTGCCAGCAGCAGAACCGGGACAGAGAACTATGGCTACACCTTC. Translated: CASSRTGTENYGYTF.

The chain carries TRBV5-1 and TRBJ2-1, with 7 bases matching TRBD2. Trimming removed 0 bases from V and 2 bases from J; junction bases left unmatched: 5. The CDR3 totals 16 residues. Germline V CDR1 and CDR2: SGHRS, YFSETQ. The CDR3 nucleotides read TGCGCCAGCAGCTTGGTAGGCGGGGGTACCTACAATGAGCAGTTCTTC. Translated, it gives CASSLVGGGTYNEQFF.

This clonotype was counted a few times. The junction shows a germline mismatch at one end, possibly a read error. V and J are TRBV7-7 and TRBJ2-1; TRBD2 matches at 14 bases. The CDR3 runs 13 residues. Per germline, CDR1 SSHAT and CDR2 FNYEAQ (reference sequence). The DNA of the CDR3 is TGTGCTAGCAGTCCGACTAGCGGGGGGGGGCAGTTCTTC. The encoded protein is CASSPTSGGGQFF.